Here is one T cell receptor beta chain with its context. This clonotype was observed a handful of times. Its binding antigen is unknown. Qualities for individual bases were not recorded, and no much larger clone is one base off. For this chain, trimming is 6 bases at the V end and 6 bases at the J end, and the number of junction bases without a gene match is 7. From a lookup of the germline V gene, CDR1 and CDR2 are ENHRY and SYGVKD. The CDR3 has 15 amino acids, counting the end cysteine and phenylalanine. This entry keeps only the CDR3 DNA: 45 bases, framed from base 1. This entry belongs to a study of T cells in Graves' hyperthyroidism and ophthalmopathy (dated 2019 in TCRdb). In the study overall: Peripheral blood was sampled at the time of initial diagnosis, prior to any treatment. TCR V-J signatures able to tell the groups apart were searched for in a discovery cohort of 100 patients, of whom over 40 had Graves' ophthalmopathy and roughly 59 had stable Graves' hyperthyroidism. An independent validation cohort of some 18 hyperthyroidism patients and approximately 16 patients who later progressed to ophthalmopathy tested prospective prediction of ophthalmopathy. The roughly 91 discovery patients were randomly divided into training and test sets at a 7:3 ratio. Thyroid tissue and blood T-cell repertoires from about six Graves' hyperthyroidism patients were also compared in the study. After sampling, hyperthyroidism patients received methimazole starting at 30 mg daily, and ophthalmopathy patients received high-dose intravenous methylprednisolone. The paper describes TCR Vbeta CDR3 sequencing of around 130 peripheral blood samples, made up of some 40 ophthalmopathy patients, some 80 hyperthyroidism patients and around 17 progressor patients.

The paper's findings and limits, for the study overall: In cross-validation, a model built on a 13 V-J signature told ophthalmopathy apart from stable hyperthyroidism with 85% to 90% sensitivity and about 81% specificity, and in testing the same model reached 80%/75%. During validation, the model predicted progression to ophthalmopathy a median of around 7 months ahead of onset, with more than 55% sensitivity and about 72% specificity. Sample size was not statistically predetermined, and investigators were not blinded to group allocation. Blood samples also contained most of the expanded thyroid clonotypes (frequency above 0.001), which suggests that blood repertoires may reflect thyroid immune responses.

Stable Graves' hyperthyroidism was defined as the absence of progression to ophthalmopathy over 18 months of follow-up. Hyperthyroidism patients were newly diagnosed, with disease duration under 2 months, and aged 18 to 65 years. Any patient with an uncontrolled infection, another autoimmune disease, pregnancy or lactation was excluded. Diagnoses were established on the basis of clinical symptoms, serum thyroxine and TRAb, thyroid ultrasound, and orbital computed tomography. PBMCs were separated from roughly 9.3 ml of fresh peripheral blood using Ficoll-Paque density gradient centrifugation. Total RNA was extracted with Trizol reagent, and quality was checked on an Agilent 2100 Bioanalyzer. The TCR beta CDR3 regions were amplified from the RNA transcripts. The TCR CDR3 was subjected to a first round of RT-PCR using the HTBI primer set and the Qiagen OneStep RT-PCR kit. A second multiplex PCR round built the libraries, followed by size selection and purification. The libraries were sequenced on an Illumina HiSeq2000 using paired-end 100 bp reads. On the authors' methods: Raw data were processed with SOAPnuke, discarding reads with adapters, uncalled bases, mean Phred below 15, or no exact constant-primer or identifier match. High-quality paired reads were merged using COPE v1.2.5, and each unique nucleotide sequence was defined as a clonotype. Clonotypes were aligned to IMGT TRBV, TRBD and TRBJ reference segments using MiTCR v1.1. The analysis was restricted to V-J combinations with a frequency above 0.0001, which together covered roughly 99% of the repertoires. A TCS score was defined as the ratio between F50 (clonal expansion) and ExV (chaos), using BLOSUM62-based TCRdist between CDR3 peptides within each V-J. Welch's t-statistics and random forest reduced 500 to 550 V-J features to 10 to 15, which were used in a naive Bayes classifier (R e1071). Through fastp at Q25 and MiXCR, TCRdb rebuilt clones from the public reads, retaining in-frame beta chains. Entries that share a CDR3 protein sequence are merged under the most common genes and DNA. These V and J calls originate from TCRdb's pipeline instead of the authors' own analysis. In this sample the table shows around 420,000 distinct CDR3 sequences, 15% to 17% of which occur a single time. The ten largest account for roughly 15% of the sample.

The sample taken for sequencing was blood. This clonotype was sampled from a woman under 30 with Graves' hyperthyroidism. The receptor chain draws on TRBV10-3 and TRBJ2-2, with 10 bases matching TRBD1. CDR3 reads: CAISGRDRGPGELFF. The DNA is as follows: TGTGCCATCAGCGGTCGGGACAGGGGCCCCGGGGAGCTGTTTTTT.